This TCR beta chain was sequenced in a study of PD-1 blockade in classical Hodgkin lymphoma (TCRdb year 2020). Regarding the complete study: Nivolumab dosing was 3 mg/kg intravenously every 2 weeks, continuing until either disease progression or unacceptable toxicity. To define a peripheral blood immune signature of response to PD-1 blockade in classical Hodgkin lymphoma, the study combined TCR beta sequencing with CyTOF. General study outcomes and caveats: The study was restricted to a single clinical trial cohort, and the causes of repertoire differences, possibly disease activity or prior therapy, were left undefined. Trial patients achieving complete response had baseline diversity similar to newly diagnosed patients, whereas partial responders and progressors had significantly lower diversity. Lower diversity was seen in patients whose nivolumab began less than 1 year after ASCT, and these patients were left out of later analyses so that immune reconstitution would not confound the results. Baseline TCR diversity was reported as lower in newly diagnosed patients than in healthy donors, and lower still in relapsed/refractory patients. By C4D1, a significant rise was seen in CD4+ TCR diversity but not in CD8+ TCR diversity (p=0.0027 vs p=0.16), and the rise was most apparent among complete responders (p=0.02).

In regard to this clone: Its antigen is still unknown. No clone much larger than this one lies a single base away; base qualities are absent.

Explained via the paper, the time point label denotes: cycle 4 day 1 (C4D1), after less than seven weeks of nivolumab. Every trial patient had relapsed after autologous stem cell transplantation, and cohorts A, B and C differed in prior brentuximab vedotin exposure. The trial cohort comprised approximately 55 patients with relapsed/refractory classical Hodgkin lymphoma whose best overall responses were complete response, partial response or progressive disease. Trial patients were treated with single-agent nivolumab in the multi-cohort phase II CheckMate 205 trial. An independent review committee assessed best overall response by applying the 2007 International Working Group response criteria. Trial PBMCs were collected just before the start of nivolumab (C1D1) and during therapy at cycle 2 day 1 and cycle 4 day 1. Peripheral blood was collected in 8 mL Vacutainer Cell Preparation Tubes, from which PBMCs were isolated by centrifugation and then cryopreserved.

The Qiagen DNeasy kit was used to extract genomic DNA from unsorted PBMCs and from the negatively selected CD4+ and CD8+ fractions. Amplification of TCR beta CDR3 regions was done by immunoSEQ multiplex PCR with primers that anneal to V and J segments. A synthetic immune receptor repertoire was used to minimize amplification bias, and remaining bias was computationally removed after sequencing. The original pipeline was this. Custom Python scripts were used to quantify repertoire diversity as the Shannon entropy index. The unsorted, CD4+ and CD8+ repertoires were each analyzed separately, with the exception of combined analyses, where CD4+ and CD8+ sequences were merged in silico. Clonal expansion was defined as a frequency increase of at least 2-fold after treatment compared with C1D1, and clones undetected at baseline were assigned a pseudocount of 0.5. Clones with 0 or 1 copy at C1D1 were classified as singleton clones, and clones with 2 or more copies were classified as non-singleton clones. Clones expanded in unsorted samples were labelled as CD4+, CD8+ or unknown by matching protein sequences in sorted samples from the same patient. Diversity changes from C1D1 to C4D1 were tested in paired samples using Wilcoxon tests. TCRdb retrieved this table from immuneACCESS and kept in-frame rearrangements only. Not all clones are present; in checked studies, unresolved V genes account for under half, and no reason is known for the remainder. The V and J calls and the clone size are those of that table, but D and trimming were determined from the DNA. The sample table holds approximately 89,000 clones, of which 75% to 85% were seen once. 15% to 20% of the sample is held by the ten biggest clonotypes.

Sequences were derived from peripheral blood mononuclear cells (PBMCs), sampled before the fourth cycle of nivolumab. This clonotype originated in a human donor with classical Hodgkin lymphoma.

The CDR3 region reads CASSSRQGRVSGELFF. The nucleotide sequence is given as TGTGCCAGCAGCTCCCGACAGGGCAGGGTATCCGGGGAGCTGTTTTTT. The receptor chain draws on TRBV7-9 and TRBJ2-2; TRBD1 aligns with 7 central bases. From the cysteine through the phenylalanine, the CDR3 covers 16 amino acids. The CDR3 DNA has 48 bases and is translated from base 1. For CDR1 and CDR2, the germline V gene (reference sequence) lists SEHNR and FQNEAQ. V is cut back by 4 bases and J by 6 bases, with 11 bases in the junction unmatched.